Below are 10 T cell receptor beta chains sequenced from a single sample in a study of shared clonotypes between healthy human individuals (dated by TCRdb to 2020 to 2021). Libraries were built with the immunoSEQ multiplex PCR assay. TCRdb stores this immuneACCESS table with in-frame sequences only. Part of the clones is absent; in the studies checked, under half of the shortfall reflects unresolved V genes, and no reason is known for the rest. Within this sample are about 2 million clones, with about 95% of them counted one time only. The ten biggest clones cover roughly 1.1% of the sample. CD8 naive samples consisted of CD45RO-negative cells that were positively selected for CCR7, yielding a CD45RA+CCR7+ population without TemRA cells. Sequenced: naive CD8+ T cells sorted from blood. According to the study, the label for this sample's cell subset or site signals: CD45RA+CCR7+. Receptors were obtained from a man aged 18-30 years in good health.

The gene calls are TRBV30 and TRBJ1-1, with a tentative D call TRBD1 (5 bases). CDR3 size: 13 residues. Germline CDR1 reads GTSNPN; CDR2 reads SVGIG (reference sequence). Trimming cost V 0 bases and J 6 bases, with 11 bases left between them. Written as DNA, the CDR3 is TGTGCCTGGAGTGTACTGGGGGGTCCTGAAGCTTTCTTT. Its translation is CAWSVLGGPEAFF.

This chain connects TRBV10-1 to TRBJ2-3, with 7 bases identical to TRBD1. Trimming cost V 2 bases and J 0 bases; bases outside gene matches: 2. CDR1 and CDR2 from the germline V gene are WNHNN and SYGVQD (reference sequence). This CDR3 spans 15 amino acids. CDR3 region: CASSEEGASTDTQYF. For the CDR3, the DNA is TGCGCCAGCAGTGAGGAGGGGGCGAGCACAGATACGCAGTATTTT.

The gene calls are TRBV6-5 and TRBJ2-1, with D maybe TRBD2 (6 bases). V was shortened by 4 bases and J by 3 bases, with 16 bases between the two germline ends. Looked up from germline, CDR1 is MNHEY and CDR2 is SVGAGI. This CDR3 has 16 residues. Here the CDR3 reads CASSLSQRVSYNEQFF. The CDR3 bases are TGTGCCAGCAGTTTATCTCAGCGGGTGAGCTACAATGAGCAGTTCTTC.

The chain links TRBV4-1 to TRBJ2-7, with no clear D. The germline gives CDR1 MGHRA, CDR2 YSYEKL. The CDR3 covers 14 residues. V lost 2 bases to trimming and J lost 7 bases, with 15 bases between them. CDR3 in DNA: TGCGCCAGCAGCCAAAGGACCGAGCTGGGGGAGCAGTACTTC. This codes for CASSQRTELGEQYF.

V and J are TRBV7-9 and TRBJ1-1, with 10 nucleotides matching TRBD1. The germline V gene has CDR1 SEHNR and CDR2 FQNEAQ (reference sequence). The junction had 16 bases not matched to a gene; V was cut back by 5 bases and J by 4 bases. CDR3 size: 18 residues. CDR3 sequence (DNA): TGTGCCAGCAGCCCCAGCGATCCCAAGGGACAGGGGAGCACTGAAGCTTTCTTT. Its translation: CASSPSDPKGQGSTEAFF.

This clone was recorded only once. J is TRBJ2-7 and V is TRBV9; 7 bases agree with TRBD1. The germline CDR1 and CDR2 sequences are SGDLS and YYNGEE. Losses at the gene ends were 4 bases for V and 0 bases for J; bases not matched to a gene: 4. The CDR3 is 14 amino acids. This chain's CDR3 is CASSFRDSSYEQYF. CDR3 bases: TGTGCCAGCAGCTTCAGGGACAGCTCCTACGAGCAGTACTTC.

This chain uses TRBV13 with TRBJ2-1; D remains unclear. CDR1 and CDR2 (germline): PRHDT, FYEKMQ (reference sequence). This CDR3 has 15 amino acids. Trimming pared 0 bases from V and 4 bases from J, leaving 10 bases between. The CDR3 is CASSLGQPYYNEQFF. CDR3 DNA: TGTGCCAGCAGCTTAGGACAGCCCTATTACAATGAGCAGTTCTTC.

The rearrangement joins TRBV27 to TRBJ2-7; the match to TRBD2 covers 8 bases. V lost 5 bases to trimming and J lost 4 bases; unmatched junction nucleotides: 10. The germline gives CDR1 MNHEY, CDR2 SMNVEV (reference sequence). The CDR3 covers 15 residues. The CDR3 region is CASSPIRGGPYEQYF. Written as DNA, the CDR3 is TGTGCCAGCAGTCCCATACGGGGGGGTCCGTACGAGCAGTACTTC.

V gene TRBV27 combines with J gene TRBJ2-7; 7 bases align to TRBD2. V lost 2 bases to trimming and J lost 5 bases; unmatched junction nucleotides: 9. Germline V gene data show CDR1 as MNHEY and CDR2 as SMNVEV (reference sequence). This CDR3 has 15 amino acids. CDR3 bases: TGTGCCAGCAGTTTAGGGGGGGTCAGTGTAAACGAGCAGTACTTC. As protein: CASSLGGVSVNEQYF.

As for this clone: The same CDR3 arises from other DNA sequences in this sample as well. CDR3 amino acids: CASSLRGDQPQHF. The DNA for the CDR3 is TGTGCCAGCAGTTTGCGTGGGGACCAGCCCCAGCATTTT. The chain couples TRBV27 to TRBJ1-5, with D perhaps matching TRBD1 (5 bases). The CDR3 has 13 amino acids. The V gene's germline CDR1 is MNHEY and CDR2 SMNVEV (reference sequence). The V gene lost 3 bases and the J gene lost 7 bases, with 10 bases spanning the gap.